The subject of this entry is one TCR beta chain. Antigen unknown. This sample is drawn from a study of T cell responses to AZD1222 COVID-19 vaccine. On the study more broadly: Second-dose groups at about 4 or about 12 weeks were pooled.

Study-wide points: The sample set comprised mostly white British donors with more females, and clonal diversity was possibly underestimated. Spike-wide vaccine-associated CD4 TCRs dominated at 160-218 and 743-854. Unmutated variant regions reportedly attract nearly half of all spike-specific TCRs.

Repertoires were generated with immunoSEQ multiplex PCR, while TCRdb's copy carries only in-frame clones and drops some. The sample lists 140,000 to 150,000 clones, approximately 94% seen once, with roughly 9.1% in the top ten. CDR3 size: 14 residues. Per germline, CDR1 KGHSH and CDR2 LQKENI. The V end lost 2 bases, the J end lost 4 bases, and 11 bases lay between the germline ends. The chain couples TRBV18 to TRBJ1-2, with a weak D call TRBD1 (5 bases). The receptor was derived from an adult in good health. The sequencing here drew on peripheral blood, taken on day 0 of AZD1222 vaccination. This CDR3 is CASSPTTDSYGYTF. The CDR3 DNA reads as TGTGCCAGCTCACCAACGACAGACTCCTATGGCTACACCTTC.